These 25 T cell receptor beta chains share one sample of origin, sequenced in a study of identical twins. TCRdb reanalysed the 5' RACE reads using MiXCR and keeps one entry per CDR3 protein. The sample records more than 650,000 distinct CDR3 sequences, 5.5% to 6.5% being singletons. Sequencing was carried out using naive T cells sorted from blood. The receptor source for this set is a man aged 18 to 29 in good health.

This clonotype appeared a single time. The chain recombines TRBV25-1 with TRBJ2-7; no clear D gene. Germline V gene sequence: CDR1 MGHDK, CDR2 SYGVNS. The CDR3 has 13 amino acids. Trimming took off 2 bases at V and 5 bases at J, with 10 bases between the two ends. In nucleotides, the CDR3 is TGTGCCAGCAGTGAAGGATATAGGAACGAGCAGTACTTC. Translated, it gives CASSEGYRNEQYF.

There are a few counts of this clonotype. This chain uses TRBV20-1 with TRBJ2-1, with D hard to call. CDR1 is DFQATT, CDR2 SNEGSKA, per germline (reference sequence). The CDR3 runs 14 residues. V lost 1 base and J 8 bases, leaving 15 bases between the germline ends. CDR3 amino acids: CSARVGSAPHEQFF. The CDR3 nucleotides read TGCAGTGCTAGAGTAGGATCGGCTCCCCATGAGCAGTTCTTC.

This clonotype was seen repeatedly, ten times or more. V is TRBV4-3 and J is TRBJ2-5; D possibly corresponds to TRBD1 (6 bases). This CDR3 spans 15 amino acids. Germline-derived CDR1 and CDR2 are LGHNA and YSLEER. V lost 1 base, J lost 1 base, and 10 bases lay in between. The CDR3 sequence is CASSQGLGAQETQYF. In DNA, the CDR3 is TGCGCCAGCAGCCAAGGACTGGGGGCCCAAGAGACCCAGTACTTC.

This clonotype has ten or more counts. Written as DNA, the CDR3 is TGTGCCAGCAGTTTAGGGCTGATAGGAGAGCAGTTCTTC. Its translation is CASSLGLIGEQFF. The chain employs TRBV12-3 or TRBV12-4 and TRBJ2-1; no firm D call. CDR3 length: 13 amino acids. The V and J ends lost 1 base and 10 bases respectively, with 11 bases between them.

The gene calls are TRBV5-1 and TRBJ2-3; D is unclear. Per germline, CDR1 SGHRS and CDR2 YFSETQ. The CDR3 is 13 amino acids. V was cut by 7 bases and J by 0 bases, with 9 bases left in between. The CDR3 loop is CASGVPSTDTQYF. As DNA, the CDR3 is TGCGCCAGCGGGGTCCCTAGCACAGATACGCAGTATTTT.

This clonotype appeared a few times. This sequence joins TRBV12-3 or TRBV12-4 and TRBJ2-7; no clear D gene. Deletions cut 4 bases from V and 4 bases from J, with 14 bases between. The CDR3 length is 14 residues. The CDR3 region is CASSSRTTYYEQYF. The DNA for the CDR3 is TGTGCCAGCAGTTCACGAACAACTTATTACGAGCAGTACTTC.

In this sample, this clonotype turned up many times. The V gene is TRBV5-5, the J gene TRBJ2-5; a weak D match, TRBD1 (5 bases). V lost 4 bases, J lost 2 bases, and 9 bases lay in between. The CDR3 is 13 amino acids. Germline V CDR1 and CDR2: SGHKS, YYEKEE (reference sequence). The CDR3 here is CASSDRKQETQYF. The CDR3 DNA follows: TGTGCCAGCAGCGACAGAAAACAAGAGACCCAGTACTTC.

This clonotype was seen at least ten times. The V call is TRBV12-3 or TRBV12-4, the J call TRBJ2-1; 8 bases map to TRBD2. The CDR3 runs 15 residues. V dropped 3 bases and J dropped 2; count of bases not matched to a gene: 3. The CDR3 is CASSFPGLAYNEQFF. The DNA for the CDR3 is TGTGCCAGCAGTTTTCCGGGACTAGCCTACAATGAGCAGTTCTTC.

This clonotype was recorded at least ten times. The J gene is TRBJ1-5, the V gene TRBV10-3, with 7 bases identical to TRBD1. CDR3 length: 14 residues. The J segment lost 7 bases and the V segment lost 4 bases, leaving 7 bases of the junction unmatched. CDR1 and CDR2 from the germline V gene are ENHRY and SYGVKD. The CDR3 nucleotides read TGTGCCATCAGTGGGACAGGATTTACGCAGCCCCAGCATTTT. Encoded protein: CAISGTGFTQPQHF.

With regard to this clonotype: A much larger clone lies a single base off, so this may be a read error. This chain uses TRBV12-3 or TRBV12-4 with TRBJ2-1; D perhaps matches TRBD2 (5 bases). The CDR3 has 15 amino acids. V lost 3 bases to trimming and J lost 7 bases, with 16 bases between them. Here the CDR3 DNA reads TGTGCCAGCAGTTTCGGCGGGTGGGCCGCAAATGAGCAGTTCTTC. It is translated as CASSFGGWAANEQFF.

About this clonotype itself: This may arise from a read error, as a much more abundant clone is one base away. The V and J genes are TRBV3-1 and TRBJ2-7; 7 nucleotides align to TRBD1. The CDR3 is 14 amino acids. V was pared by 4 bases and J by 0 bases, with 3 bases of the junction left unmatched. Germline CDR1 and CDR2: LGHDT and YNNKEL (reference sequence). CDR3 nucleotide sequence: TGTGCCAGCAGCCGGGACAGACTCTCCTACGAGCAGTACTTC. Protein: CASSRDRLSYEQYF.

This clonotype has ten or more counts. The chain employs TRBV12-3 or TRBV12-4 and TRBJ1-5, with D possibly being TRBD1 (6 bases). The CDR3 is 15 residues long. V shed 5 bases and J shed 2 bases, with 13 bases lying between them. CDR3 region: CASSTQGSGNQPQHF. The CDR3 coding sequence is TGTGCCAGCAGTACGCAGGGGTCTGGCAATCAGCCCCAGCATTTT.

The chain recombines TRBV24-1 with TRBJ2-5, with D perhaps matching TRBD1 (5 bases). Trimming stripped 1 base from V and 4 bases from J, with 12 bases between. Per the germline V gene, CDR1 is KGHDR and CDR2 is SFDVKD. CDR3 length equals 15 residues. CDR3 in amino acids: CATSDFPDTTETQYF. The CDR3 region has the DNA TGTGCCACCAGTGATTTCCCGGACACGACAGAGACCCAGTACTTC.

In this sample, this clonotype turned up a few times. This chain connects TRBV7-9 to TRBJ2-5; TRBD2 matches at 9 bases. The CDR3 has 14 amino acids. Germline V lookup: CDR1 SEHNR, CDR2 FQNEAQ (reference sequence). Trimming removed 5 bases from V and 0 bases from J; junction bases left unmatched: 1. CDR3 sequence: CASSRLADQETQYF. The DNA of the CDR3 is TGTGCCAGCAGCAGACTAGCGGACCAAGAGACCCAGTACTTC.

This clonotype has ten or more counts. The gene calls are TRBV4-1 and TRBJ2-3; 8 bases line up with TRBD2. The CDR3 has 15 residues. Germline V gene sequence: CDR1 MGHRA, CDR2 YSYEKL. The V and J ends lost 1 base and 5 bases, in that order; junction bases with no gene match: 5. The DNA of the CDR3 is TGCGCCAGCAGCCAAGTGGGACTAGGTGGAGATACGCAGTATTTT. It yields the protein CASSQVGLGGDTQYF.

At least ten counts were recorded for this clonotype. The rearrangement links TRBV29-1 to TRBJ2-1; the match to TRBD2 covers 8 bases. This CDR3 comprises 14 residues. CDR1 SQVTM and CDR2 ANQGSEA come from the germline V gene. V lost 6 bases and J lost 0; bases outside the gene matches: 4. The CDR3 region has the DNA TGCAGCGTGGAGGCGGGGGGCTCCTACAATGAGCAGTTCTTC. It yields the protein CSVEAGGSYNEQFF.

This clonotype was detected ten times or more. The gene calls are TRBV4-1 and TRBJ2-3; 8 nucleotides agree with TRBD2. The CDR3 spans 16 residues. Germline V lookup: CDR1 MGHRA, CDR2 YSYEKL. With V trimmed by 7 bases and J by 0 bases, 9 bases remained unmatched. This CDR3 is CASTTSGDPSTDTQYF. CDR3 nucleotides: TGCGCCAGCACCACTAGCGGAGACCCTAGCACAGATACGCAGTATTTT.

As concerns this clonotype: One end of the junction varies from germline; a read error may be responsible. V and J are TRBV7-9 and TRBJ2-1; TRBD2 matches at 8 bases. The CDR3 has 15 residues. Germline CDR1 and CDR2: SEHNR and FQNEAQ (reference sequence). The CDR3 loop reads CASSLEGFVGRAQIF. The CDR3 bases are TGTGCCAGCAGCTTAGAAGGGTTTGTCGGGAGGGCCCAGATCTTC. Based on the CDR3 plus reference TRBV7-9 and TRBJ2-1, the full variable domain is DTGVSQNPRHKITKRGQNVTFRCDPISEHNRLYWYRQTLGQGPEFLTYFQNEAQLEKSRLLSDRFSAERPKGSFSTLEIQRTEQGDSAMYLCASSLEGFVGRAQIFGPGTRLTVL.

The gene calls are TRBV18 and TRBJ2-1; 14 nucleotides match TRBD2. This CDR3 region has 19 residues. The germline CDR1 and CDR2 sequences are KGHSH and LQKENI. The V gene end was trimmed by 0 bases and the J gene end by 7 bases; junction bases not matched to a gene: 11. The DNA for the CDR3 is TGTGCCAGCTCACCACCGGGACTAGCGGGAGCACTCCCGCGGAATGAGCAGTTCTTC. It translates to CASSPPGLAGALPRNEQFF.

This clonotype was seen repeatedly, ten times or more. This chain uses TRBV12-3 or TRBV12-4 with TRBJ1-5, with TRBD1 matching over 7 bases. The CDR3 runs 13 residues. Losses at the gene ends were 4 bases for V and 6 bases for J; bases not matched to a gene: 3. The CDR3 region is CASSSGGGQPQHF. For the CDR3, the DNA is TGTGCCAGCAGTTCAGGGGGAGGTCAGCCCCAGCATTTT.

This clonotype has at least ten counts. The V and J genes are TRBV7-9 and TRBJ2-4; D possibly corresponds to TRBD2 (6 bases). The CDR3 loop spans 14 amino acids. Germline V lookup: CDR1 SEHNR, CDR2 FQNEAQ (reference sequence). The V and J ends lost 5 bases and 3 bases respectively, with 11 bases between them. CDR3 region: CASSLVAVKNIQYF. The DNA for the CDR3 is TGTGCCAGCAGCCTTGTAGCGGTCAAAAACATTCAGTACTTC. The complete variable domain, with remaining parts taken from reference TRBV7-9 and TRBJ2-4, reads DTGVSQNPRHKITKRGQNVTFRCDPISEHNRLYWYRQTLGQGPEFLTYFQNEAQLEKSRLLSDRFSAERPKGSFSTLEIQRTEQGDSAMYLCASSLVAVKNIQYFGAGTRLSVL.

This clonotype has at least ten counts. The V and J genes are TRBV7-9 and TRBJ2-7; 12 nucleotides align to TRBD2. With V trimmed by 4 bases and J by 0 bases, 4 bases remained unmatched. CDR1 is SEHNR, CDR2 FQNEAQ, per germline (reference sequence). This CDR3 spans 16 amino acids. CDR3: CASSSRTSGNSYEQYF. The CDR3 nucleotides read TGTGCCAGCAGCTCGAGGACTAGCGGGAACTCCTACGAGCAGTACTTC.

This clonotype has only a few counts. V and J are TRBV11-2 and TRBJ2-1, with 10 nucleotides matching TRBD2. Germline V CDR1 and CDR2: SGHAT, FQNNGV. The CDR3 is 20 residues long. Trimming at V came to 6 bases and at J to 0 bases, leaving 17 bases not matched to a gene. For the CDR3, the DNA is TGTGCCAGCAGAGCCCCTAGCGGGAGCCCGAATTACCGCTCCTACAATGAGCAGTTCTTC. Encoded protein: CASRAPSGSPNYRSYNEQFF.

Many counts were recorded for this clonotype. V and J are TRBV28 and TRBJ2-5; the D gene is possibly TRBD1 (6 bases). This CDR3 has 13 residues. In germline, CDR1 is MDHEN, CDR2 SYDVKM. Trimming took off 5 bases at V and 1 base at J, with 8 bases between the two ends. The CDR3 coding sequence is TGTGCCAGCAGTCGACAGGTCCAAGAGACCCAGTACTTC. It translates to CASSRQVQETQYF. Variable domain in full (rest from reference TRBV28 and TRBJ2-5): DVKVTQSSRYLVKRTGEKVFLECVQDMDHENMFWYRQDPGLGLRLIYFSYDVKMKEKGDIPEGYSVSREKKERFSLILESASTNQTSMYLCASSRQVQETQYFGPGTRLLVL.

This clonotype was observed many times. The chain recombines TRBV12-3 or TRBV12-4 with TRBJ2-3; 9 bases line up with TRBD1. There are 15 residues in the CDR3. The V gene end was trimmed by 8 bases and the J gene end by 6 bases; junction bases not matched to a gene: 12. CDR3 amino acids: CASAPGTGFWDTQYF. Here the CDR3 DNA reads TGTGCCAGCGCACCCGGGACAGGGTTTTGGGATACGCAGTATTTT.